The clone carrying this TCR beta chain came up many times. Antigen specificity is unknown. Patients aged 18 to 65 had newly diagnosed hyperthyroidism that had lasted under 2 months. This entry is derived from a study of T cells in Graves' hyperthyroidism and ophthalmopathy. Study outcomes and limitations: Stable hyperthyroidism was told apart from ophthalmopathy by a model built on 13 V-J features.

TCR beta CDR3 regions were amplified from RNA. The TCR CDR3 first-round RT-PCR relied on the HTBI primer set. TCRdb processed the multiplex PCR reads anew with MiXCR; each CDR3 protein has one entry. Here the sample spans around 380,000 distinct CDR3 sequences, roughly 14% being singletons. The CDR3 extends over 13 amino acids. Trimming stripped 5 bases from V and 6 bases from J, with 12 bases between. Germline lookup yields CDR1 LGHNT and CDR2 FRNRAP. This TCR came from a man younger than 45 with Graves' hyperthyroidism that later progressed to Graves' ophthalmopathy. J is TRBJ2-3 and V is TRBV12-5; D not resolved. The sequencing sample was made of blood. The CDR3 here is CASGASTLDTQYF. CDR3 nucleotide sequence: TGTGCTAGTGGTGCCTCGACTCTGGATACGCAGTATTTT.